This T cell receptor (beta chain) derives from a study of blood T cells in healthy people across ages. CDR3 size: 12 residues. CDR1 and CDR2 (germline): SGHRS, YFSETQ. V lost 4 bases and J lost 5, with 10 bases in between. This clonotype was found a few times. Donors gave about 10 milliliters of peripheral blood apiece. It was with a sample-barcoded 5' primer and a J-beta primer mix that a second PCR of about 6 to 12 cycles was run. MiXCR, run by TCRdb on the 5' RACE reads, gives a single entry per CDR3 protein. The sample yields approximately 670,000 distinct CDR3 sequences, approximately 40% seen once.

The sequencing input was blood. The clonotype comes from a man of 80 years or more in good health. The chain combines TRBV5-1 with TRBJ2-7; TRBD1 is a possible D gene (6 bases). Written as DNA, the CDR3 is TGCGCCAGCAGCCGGGACACGAACGAGCAGTACTTC. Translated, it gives CASSRDTNEQYF. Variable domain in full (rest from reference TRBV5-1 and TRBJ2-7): KAGVTQTPRYLIKTRGQQVTLSCSPISGHRSVSWYQQTPGQGLQFLFEYFSETQRNKGNFPGRFSGRQFSNSRSEMNVSTLELGDSALYLCASSRDTNEQYFGPGTRLTVT.